This T cell receptor beta chain emerged from a study of cytomegalovirus exposure and HLA in healthy donors. PCR used 60 Vbeta primers and 13 Jbeta primers. Method: immunoSEQ multiplex PCR; TCRdb's copy keeps in-frame clones and lacks some. Among some 150,000 clones listed, 75% to 90% were seen once. Germline CDR1 reads SGHDT; CDR2 reads YYEEEE. V lost 0 bases and J lost 2; bases outside the gene matches: 3. CDR3 size: 17 residues. The study's findings and limits: Whilst most TCR sequences proved rare, a subset of public TCRs occurred across many donors. Most CMV-associated TCR beta chains were later found to appear HLA-restricted.

Worth noting for this clone: Its specificity is not known.

V and J are TRBV5-6 and TRBJ2-2; 11 nucleotides agree with TRBD1. Sequencing used PBMCs. The origin of this receptor is a female donor in good health and CMV-seronegative. The CDR3 nucleotides are TGTGCCAGCAGCTTGGGGACAGGGGGCCTAAACACCGGGGAGCTGTTTTTT. Protein product: CASSLGTGGLNTGELFF.